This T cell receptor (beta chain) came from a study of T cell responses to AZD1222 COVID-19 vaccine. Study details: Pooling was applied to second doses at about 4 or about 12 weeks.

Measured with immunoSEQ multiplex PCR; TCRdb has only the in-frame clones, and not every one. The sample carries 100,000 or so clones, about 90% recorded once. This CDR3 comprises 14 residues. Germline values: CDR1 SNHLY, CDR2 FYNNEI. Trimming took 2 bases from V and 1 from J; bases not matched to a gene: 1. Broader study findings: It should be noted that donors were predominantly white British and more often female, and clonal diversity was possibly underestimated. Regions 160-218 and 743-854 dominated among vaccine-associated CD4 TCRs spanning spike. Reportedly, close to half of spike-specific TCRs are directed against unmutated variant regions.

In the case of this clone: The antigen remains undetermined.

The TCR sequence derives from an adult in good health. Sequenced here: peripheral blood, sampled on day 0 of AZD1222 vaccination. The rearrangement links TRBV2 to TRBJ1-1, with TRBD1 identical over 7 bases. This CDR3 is CASSERQGNTEAFF. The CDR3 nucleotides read TGTGCCAGCAGTGAACGACAGGGGAACACTGAAGCTTTCTTT.